A few counts support the clone carrying this T cell receptor (beta chain). What it binds is unknown. The CDR3 spans 15 residues. CDR1 is SEHNR, CDR2 FQNEAQ, per germline (reference sequence). Germline trimming cut 5 bases from V and 3 bases from J; bases unmatched to any gene: 6. This entry is derived from a study of T cells in Graves' hyperthyroidism and ophthalmopathy. Regarding the study as a whole: In blood, most of the thyroid clonotypes expanded above 0.001 were also present. In simple terms, a model built on 13 V-J features told ophthalmopathy apart from stable hyperthyroidism.

There were TCR beta CDR3 regions amplified from RNA transcripts. First-round RT-PCR of the TCR CDR3 relied on the HTBI primer set. Each CDR3 protein is one row after TCRdb ran MiXCR on the multiplex PCR reads. This sample has about 700,000 distinct CDR3 sequences, with about 45% found just once. This sequence joins TRBV7-9 and TRBJ2-7; 11 positions match TRBD2. The sequenced sample was peripheral blood or thyroid tissue (not recorded which). The origin of this receptor is an adult man with Graves' disease, either hyperthyroidism or ophthalmopathy (not recorded which). The CDR3 here is CASSQETSGSYEQYF. The CDR3 DNA reads TGTGCCAGCAGCCAGGAAACTAGCGGGAGCTACGAGCAGTACTTC.